This T cell receptor beta chain appears in the sequencing data of a study of T-cell reconstitution after alpha-beta-depleted transplantation in children. Regarding the study as a whole: After transplant, at about two months, alpha-beta T cells were reportedly derived from several hundred expanded graft clones. Once a year had passed after transplant, T-cell counts and diversity came mostly from newly produced T cells. Surviving recipient T cells and intrathymic progenitors accounted for some patients' high TCRbeta diversity at day 60.

As concerns this clonotype: What it recognizes is unknown.

Germline CDR1 and CDR2: SQVTM and ANQGSEA. V was pared by 2 bases and J by 3 bases, with 10 bases between. The CDR3 consists of 13 residues. Unique molecular identifiers featured in how the TCRbeta library was prepared. TCRdb ran MiXCR on the PCR reads and lists one entry per CDR3 protein. The sample lists more than 200,000 distinct CDR3 sequences, more than 20% occurring once. Sequenced here: PBMCs, mostly from graft donor cells, sampled 360 days after TCRalphabeta/CD19-depleted stem cell transplant. This chain connects TRBV29-1 to TRBJ1-2; a weak D match, TRBD1 (5 bases). The clonotype was recovered from a female patient between 2 and 15 years old who had a stem cell transplant for congenital amegakaryocytic thrombocytopenia, so the T cells may come from the graft donor. CDR3 amino acids: CSVEQGPDYGYTF. The CDR3 DNA reads as TGCAGCGTTGAACAGGGTCCTGACTATGGCTACACCTTC.